This T cell receptor beta chain was sequenced for a study of cytomegalovirus exposure and HLA in healthy donors. Study-wide points: An Asian-associated ancestry cluster reportedly showed fewer N-insertions than the roughly 700-donor mean in a later analysis.

Likely unrecorded immune exposures existed in these nominally healthy donors. The CDR3 runs to 16 residues. In germline, CDR1 is LGHNA, CDR2 YSLEER. Concerning this clone: Antigen specificity is unknown.

PCR involved 60 Vbeta and 13 Jbeta primers. Profiled with immunoSEQ multiplex PCR; TCRdb holds only in-frame clones, not every one. This table has 90,000 to 140,000 clones, over 70% appearing once. The rearrangement joins TRBV4-3 to TRBJ2-5, with 8 bases lining up with TRBD2. The J call may be wrong; the DNA end is better matched by TRBJ2-7. The sample comprised PBMCs. This receptor was taken from a man aged 40-55 years in good health and CMV-seronegative. CDR3 DNA: TGCGCCAGCAGCCAAGATCGGGGTAGCGGGGCACACGAGCAGTACTTC. It specifies CASSQDRGSGAHEQYF.